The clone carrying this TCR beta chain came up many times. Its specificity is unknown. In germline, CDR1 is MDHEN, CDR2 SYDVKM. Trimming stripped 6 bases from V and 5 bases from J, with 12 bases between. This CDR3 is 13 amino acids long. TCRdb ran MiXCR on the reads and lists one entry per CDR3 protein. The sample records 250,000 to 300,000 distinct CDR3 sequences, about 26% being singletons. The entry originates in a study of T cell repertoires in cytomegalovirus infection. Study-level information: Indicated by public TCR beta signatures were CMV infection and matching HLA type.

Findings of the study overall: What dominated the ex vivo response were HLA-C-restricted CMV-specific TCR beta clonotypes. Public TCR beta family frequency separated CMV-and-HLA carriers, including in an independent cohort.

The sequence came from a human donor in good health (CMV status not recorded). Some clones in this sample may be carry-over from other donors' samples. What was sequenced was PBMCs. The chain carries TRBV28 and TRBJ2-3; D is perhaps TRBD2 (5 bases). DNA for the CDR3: TGTGCCAGCAGCTTACCAGGAGGAGATACGCAGTATTTT. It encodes CASSLPGGDTQYF.